These T cell receptor beta chains were read from a single sample in a study of cytomegalovirus exposure and HLA in healthy donors. Measured with immunoSEQ multiplex PCR; TCRdb has only the in-frame clones, and not every one. The sample lists roughly 230,000 clones, about nine tenths seen once, with about 1.7% in the top ten. The sequenced sample was PBMCs. Receptors originate from a girl under 10 years old in good health and CMV-seronegative. Both conserved end residues are part of each CDR3. D genes are given only for firm matches. A clone size is listed for some rows: how often the clone was seen (once, few, many), or a class if it is expanded.

v_gene	abundance	j_gene	d_gene	CDR3nt	CDR3aa
TRBV7-6	.	TRBJ2-3	.	TGTGCCAGCAGCTCCACAGGGCTCAACACAGATACGCAGTATTTT	CASSSTGLNTDTQYF
TRBV10-3	.	TRBJ2-3	TRBD2	TGTGCCATCAGTACCGGGACTAGCGGTACAGATACGCAGTATTTT	CAISTGTSGTDTQYF
TRBV5-6	.	TRBJ1-5	.	TGTGCCAGCAGCTATAACCAGTTGCCCCAGCATTTT	CASSYNQLPQHF
TRBV9	.	TRBJ1-4	.	TGTGCCAGCAGCGTAGGGACAGCCGATTATGAAAAACTGTTTTTT	CASSVGTADYEKLFF
TRBV6-6	.	TRBJ1-1	.	TGTGCCAGCACCTCACCCCGGACAAAGAACACTGAAGCTTTCTTT	CASTSPRTKNTEAFF
TRBV6-1	.	TRBJ1-5	TRBD1	TGTGCCAGCGGGTTCCAGGGGGCTGGGCAGCCCCAGCATTTT	CASGFQGAGQPQHF
TRBV6-1	.	TRBJ2-5	.	TGTGCCAGCAGTGACCCAAGGACGAGGAGGGAGACTCAGTACTTC	CASSDPRTRRETQYF
TRBV2	.	TRBJ2-5	.	TGTGCCAGCACTTGGCTCCAAGAGACCCAGTACTTC	CASTWLQETQYF
TRBV12-5	few	TRBJ2-1	TRBD2	TGTGCTAGCCAAGGGGTAGCGGGAGTAAGGTACAATGAGCAGTTCTTC	CASQGVAGVRYNEQFF
TRBV27	.	TRBJ1-1	.	TGTGCCAGCAGTTCCCAGACAGGATCGACGAACACTGAAGCTTTCTTT	CASSSQTGSTNTEAFF
TRBV6-1	.	TRBJ2-1	.	TGTGCCAGCAGTGAGAGCCCGCTGACCTACAATGAGCAGTTCTTC	CASSESPLTYNEQFF
TRBV18	.	TRBJ2-7	TRBD2	TGTGCCAGCTCACCGTTGGGACTAGCGGGGGAAACCTACGAGCAGTACTTC	CASSPLGLAGETYEQYF
TRBV7-9	.	TRBJ2-7	TRBD2	TGTGCCAGCAGCTTAGGGGGGCTAGCGGGTTCTACCTACGAGCAGTACTTC	CASSLGGLAGSTYEQYF
TRBV18	.	TRBJ1-4	.	TGTGCCAGCTCACGGGGGGATTCCTCTAATGAAAAACTGTTTTTT	CASSRGDSSNEKLFF
TRBV30	.	TRBJ2-3	TRBD2	TGTGCCTGGAGCGGGACTAGCGGGGCCCAGGGTACGCAGTATTTT	CAWSGTSGAQGTQYF
TRBV18	.	TRBJ1-3	.	TGTGCCAGCTCACCTAAGGACACAGGGTCTGGAAACACCATATATTTT	CASSPKDTGSGNTIYF
TRBV6-1	.	TRBJ2-2	TRBD2	TGTGCCAGCAGTGGGGGGCGGGAGGTCACCGGGGAGCTGTTTTTT	CASSGGREVTGELFF
TRBV6-1	.	TRBJ1-2	.	TGTGCCAGCAGTGAAGTAGGGCAGGGATATGGCTACACCTTC	CASSEVGQGYGYTF
TRBV28	.	TRBJ1-2	.	TGTGCCAGCAGGTCCCCCCAGGGTAACTATGGCTACACCTTC	CASRSPQGNYGYTF
TRBV27	.	TRBJ1-6	.	TGTGCCAGCAGTTTATCGATGGAGGGGTTTGGGTCACCCCTCCACTTT	CASSLSMEGFGSPLHF
TRBV13	.	TRBJ1-1	.	TGTGCCAGCAGCTTAACAGACATGAACACTGAAGCTTTCTTT	CASSLTDMNTEAFF
TRBV13	.	TRBJ1-5	.	TGTGCCAGCAGCTCCGGTACAGGGTATCAGCCCCAGCATTTT	CASSSGTGYQPQHF
TRBV7-9	.	TRBJ1-2	.	TGTGCCAGCAGCCCCACCTGGCAGGGGTATGGCTACACCTTC	CASSPTWQGYGYTF
TRBV6-5	.	TRBJ1-3	TRBD1	TGTGCCAGCAGTTTGGGGGGGACAGGGGCTGGAAACACCATATATTTT	CASSLGGTGAGNTIYF
TRBV29-1	.	TRBJ1-3	TRBD1	TGCAGCGTTGAAGAACAGGGGGGTGGAAACACCATATATTTT	CSVEEQGGGNTIYF
TRBV7-9	.	TRBJ1-5	.	TGTGCCAGCAGCTTAGGCGGGCGGCCCCAGCATTTT	CASSLGGRPQHF
TRBV5-1	.	TRBJ2-1	.	TGCGCCAGCAGCCCAGGACTCCGTAGCAATGAGCAGTTCTTC	CASSPGLRSNEQFF
TRBV12-5	.	TRBJ1-1	.	TGTGCTAGTGGTTTGAAAGGGGCGAACACTGAAGCTTTCTTT	CASGLKGANTEAFF